This TCR beta chain was obtained from a study of T cells in Graves' hyperthyroidism and ophthalmopathy. The investigators amplified TCR beta CDR3 regions from RNA transcripts. With the HTBI primer set, the TCR CDR3 went through a first round of RT-PCR. TCRdb reanalysed the multiplex PCR reads using MiXCR and keeps one entry per CDR3 protein. The sample has fewer than 500,000 distinct CDR3 sequences, about 15% seen once. V lost 1 base and J 5 bases, leaving 0 bases between the germline ends. CDR3 size: 12 residues. This clonotype was counted many times. Ophthalmopathy cases scored 3 or more on the Clinical Activity Score and 4 or more on NOSPECS grade, with duration below 3 months. Not enrolled were patients with uncontrolled infection, other autoimmune disease, pregnancy or lactation. Diagnosis relied on clinical symptoms, serum thyroxine and TRAb, thyroid ultrasound and orbital computed tomography.

The chain employs TRBV12-3 or TRBV12-4 and TRBJ1-6, with D hard to call. The receptor was isolated from a man aged 18 to 35 with Graves' ophthalmopathy. Sequences were obtained from blood. The CDR3 DNA reads TGTGCCAGCAGTTTAGATAATTCACCCCTCCACTTT. Translating it yields CASSLDNSPLHF.